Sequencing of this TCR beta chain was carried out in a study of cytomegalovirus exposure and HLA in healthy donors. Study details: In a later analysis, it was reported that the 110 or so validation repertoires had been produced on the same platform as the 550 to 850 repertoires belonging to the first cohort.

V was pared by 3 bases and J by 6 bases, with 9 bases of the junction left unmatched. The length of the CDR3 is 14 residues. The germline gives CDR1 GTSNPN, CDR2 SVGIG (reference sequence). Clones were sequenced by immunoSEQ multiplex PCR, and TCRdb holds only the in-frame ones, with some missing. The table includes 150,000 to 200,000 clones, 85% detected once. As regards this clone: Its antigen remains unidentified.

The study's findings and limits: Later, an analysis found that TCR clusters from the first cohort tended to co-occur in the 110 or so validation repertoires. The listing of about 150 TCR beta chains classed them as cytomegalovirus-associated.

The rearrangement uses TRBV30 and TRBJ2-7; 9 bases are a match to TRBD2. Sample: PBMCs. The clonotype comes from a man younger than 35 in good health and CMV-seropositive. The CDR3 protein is CAWRAGGPSGEQYF. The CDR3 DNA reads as TGTGCCTGGAGGGCGGGAGGGCCCTCTGGCGAGCAGTACTTC. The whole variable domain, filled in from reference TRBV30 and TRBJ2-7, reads SQTIHQWPATLVQPVGSPLSLECTVEGTSNPNLYWYRQAAGRGLQLLFYSVGIGQISSEVPQNLSASRPQDRQFILSSKKLLLSDSGFYLCAWRAGGPSGEQYFGPGTRLTVT.